The source of this T cell receptor (beta chain) is a study of blood T cells in healthy people across ages (dated by TCRdb to about 2015). As for the study more broadly: In model experiments, roughly one uniquely barcoded TCR beta cDNA molecule per two T cells was captured by template switching. Age-related changes in TCR beta repertoire diversity were measured in the study by deep sequencing normalized with unique cDNA molecular identifiers. The donors were split into four age groups: young (average 16 years), middle-aged (around 37), aged (over 55) and long-lived (about 74). To avoid experimental bias, donors of different ages were randomly spread across the sequencing lanes. Two additional independent replicas of 1 million unique cDNA reads from the same blood draw were analyzed for two donors (one aged 18 to 30 and one aged 80 or older). Findings and caveats that apply to the study as a whole: A strong correlation was found between observed TCR beta diversity and the percentage of naive T cells measured by flow cytometry. As age increased, observed TCR beta diversity per million T cells dropped in a roughly linear way, and a significant reduction was already evident by age about 40. Because profiling used bulk unsorted PBMCs, naive and antigen-experienced compartments could not be compared conclusively. Estimates of total diversity based on one million sequenced T cells were regarded as lower bounds and as underestimates. Because donor CMV infection status was unknown, age-related changes in expanded clonotypes were potentially confounded. Compared with the aged group, the long-lived group had more naive CD4+ T cells, fewer expanded clones and increased TCR diversity, a pattern suggesting age selection.

Library preparation used 5' RACE. Sequencing instrument: Illumina HiSeq 2500. The second PCR ran for about 6 to 11 cycles and used a J-beta primer mix along with a sample-barcoded 5' primer. A template-switch 5' adaptor carrying 12 random nucleotides introduced a unique molecular identifier onto each TCR beta cDNA molecule. Each sample yielded at least 3 million CDR3-containing paired-end reads. The Mint cDNA synthesis kit, primed by a TRBC-specific oligonucleotide, was used to synthesize first-strand cDNA from all RNA. All cDNA was treated with uracil-DNA glycosylase and then went through a first 18-cycle PCR with the universal primers M1SS and BC2_uni_R. As for the authors' bioinformatics: Each sample was normalized by randomly selecting 1 million high-quality reads, each carrying a distinct molecular identifier. Reads with shared molecular identifiers were discarded instead of being binned into consensus sequences. MiTCR, set to a Q25 quality threshold and the strictest error-elimination algorithm, was used for CDR3 identification, clonotype clustering and error correction. A nonparametric unseen species model with Euler transformation was used to estimate lower-bound total TCR beta diversity. Clones were called with MiXCR by TCRdb after fastp trimmed the public reads at Q25, and only in-frame beta chains were retained. Merged by CDR3 protein, the rows form single entries marked with the most common genes and DNA. What appears here as the V and J calls and clone size reflects TCRdb's work, not the paper's. The sample table holds 2 million or so distinct CDR3 sequences, of which around 50% were seen once. Over 2% of the sample comes from the top ten.

This clonotype was found once. Its antigen remains unidentified. No base quality values were provided; no much bigger clone lies one nucleotide off. Systemically healthy Caucasian individuals from Russia, 35 to 40 in total and aged about 6 to 90 years, were included as donors. Approximately 9 milliliters of peripheral blood were collected from each donor into EDTA-treated Vacutainer tubes. PBMCs were isolated by Ficoll-Paque density-gradient centrifugation, with at least 6 million obtained per sample. Trizol reagent was used to extract total RNA from PBMCs, with at least 5.5 micrograms per sample. For every donor, an aliquot of PBMCs went through flow cytometry to measure the percentages of naive CD45RAhigh/CD27high T cells. Sequencing was carried out using blood. This TCR derives from a middle-aged woman in good health.

The CDR3 amino acid sequence is: CASSPIMGGRDNEQYF. The DNA sequence is TGTGCCAGCAGTCCAATTATGGGGGGCCGGGACAATGAGCAGTACTTC. The chain joins TRBV11-1 to TRBJ2-5; the D match is possibly TRBD1 or TRBD2, with 6 bases aligned in each. From the cysteine through the phenylalanine, the CDR3 covers 16 amino acids. The read is trimmed to its CDR3 DNA, 48 bases read in frame from base 1. According to the germline V gene (reference sequence), CDR1 reads SGHAT and CDR2 reads FQDESV. V is shortened by 6 bases, J by 11 bases, and the region joining them spans 28 bases.